A selection of T cell receptor beta chains follows, all from one sample in a study of cytomegalovirus exposure and HLA in healthy donors. Here immunoSEQ multiplex PCR was the method, and the copy in TCRdb shows in-frame clones only, minus some. The sample records around 190,000 clones, 80% to 90% being singletons. The sample taken for sequencing was PBMCs. Receptors originate from a man between 35 and 55 years old in good health and CMV-seropositive. The CDR3 runs from the conserved cysteine through the conserved F or W. The order of the fields is J gene, D gene, clone size, V gene, CDR3 protein, CDR3 DNA. A D gene is named only where the DNA matches it firmly. A clone size is listed for some rows: how often the clone was seen (once, few, many), or a class if it is expanded.

TRBJ2-7,-,-,TRBV5-1,CASSLLPGSSYEQYF,TGCGCCAGCAGCTTGTTACCCGGGAGTTCTTACGAGCAGTACTTC
TRBJ2-5,TRBD2,-,TRBV7-9,CASSHPLLAGSLETQYF,TGTGCCAGCAGTCATCCACTACTAGCGGGGTCGTTAGAGACCCAGTACTTC
TRBJ2-1,TRBD1,-,TRBV6-1,CASNGQGQDEQFF,TGTGCCAGCAACGGACAGGGTCAGGATGAGCAGTTCTTC
TRBJ2-7,TRBD1,-,TRBV18,CASSPSGGSYEQYF,TGTGCCAGCTCACCATCAGGGGGCTCCTACGAGCAGTACTTC
TRBJ2-1,-,-,TRBV28,CASSLLGRGENEQFF,TGTGCCAGCAGTTTATTGGGCAGGGGCGAAAATGAGCAGTTCTTC
TRBJ2-1,TRBD1,-,TRBV5-1,CASSLKYRTGKGENEQFF,TGCGCCAGCAGCCTAAAGTACCGGACAGGGAAGGGAGAAAATGAGCAGTTCTTC
TRBJ1-2,-,-,TRBV5-3,CARPGSRGYGYTF,TGTGCCAGACCAGGCTCGCGGGGCTATGGCTACACCTTC
TRBJ1-1,-,-,TRBV5-5,CASSWANTEAFF,TGTGCCAGCAGCTGGGCGAACACTGAAGCTTTCTTT
TRBJ1-1,TRBD1,-,TRBV10-3,CAISWDRGMNTEAFF,TGTGCCATCAGTTGGGACAGGGGAATGAACACTGAAGCTTTCTTT
TRBJ2-2,TRBD2,-,TRBV9,CASSVGGGTGELFF,TGTGCCAGCAGCGTAGGGGGGGGCACCGGGGAGCTGTTTTTT
TRBJ2-7,TRBD2,-,TRBV6-5,CASSYGAGGGEQYF,TGTGCCAGCAGTTACGGAGCGGGAGGAGGCGAGCAGTACTTC
TRBJ1-2,-,once,TRBV7-8,CASSFAGASIYTF,TGTGCCAGCAGCTTCGCAGGGGCTAGCATCTACACCTTC
TRBJ1-2,-,-,TRBV6-5,CASRLFGRGGYGYTF,TGTGCCAGCAGGCTATTCGGGAGGGGGGGCTATGGCTACACCTTC
TRBJ1-1,-,-,TRBV4-1,CASSSRALNTEAFF,TGCGCCAGCAGCTCGAGGGCGTTGAACACTGAAGCTTTCTTT
TRBJ1-1,-,-,TRBV28,CASSPRTFQNTEAFF,TGTGCCAGCAGTCCCCGGACATTTCAGAACACTGAAGCTTTCTTT
TRBJ1-2,-,-,TRBV6-1,CASSEAADNYGYTF,TGTGCCAGCAGTGAAGCAGCGGATAACTATGGCTACACCTTC
TRBJ1-5,-,-,TRBV7-2,CASAGGNQPQHF,TGTGCCAGCGCAGGGGGCAATCAGCCCCAGCATTTT
TRBJ2-7,-,-,TRBV19,CASRKGVEQYF,TGTGCCAGTCGTAAGGGGGTCGAGCAGTACTTC
TRBJ1-4,TRBD1,-,TRBV5-8,CASSKRQGANEKLFF,TGTGCCAGCAGCAAAAGACAGGGTGCTAATGAAAAACTGTTTTTT
TRBJ1-2,-,-,TRBV5-1,CASRPTDGGYGYTF,TGCGCCAGCAGACCCACCGACGGGGGTTATGGCTACACCTTC
TRBJ2-3,TRBD1,-,TRBV7-7,CASSPDRLADTQYF,TGTGCTAGCAGTCCGGACAGGTTAGCAGATACGCAGTATTTT
TRBJ2-1,TRBD1,once,TRBV12-5,CASGLDSFPSGQRGYNEQFF,TGTGCTAGTGGTTTGGACTCCTTCCCCTCGGGACAGCGCGGGTACAATGAGCAGTTCTTC
TRBJ2-7,-,-,TRBV2,CASSLRGGFEQYF,TGTGCCAGCAGTCTAAGGGGGGGGTTCGAGCAGTACTTC
TRBJ1-2,-,once,TRBV6-1,CASSPRQGTNYGYTF,TGTGCCAGCAGCCCCCGGCAGGGGACTAACTATGGCTACACCTTC
TRBJ2-7,-,-,TRBV28,CASSLYTRVHEQYF,TGTGCCAGCAGTTTATACACCAGGGTCCACGAGCAGTACTTC
TRBJ1-4,-,-,TRBV21-1,CASSPYSGTADEKLFF,TGTGCCAGCAGCCCCTATTCCGGGACAGCCGATGAAAAACTGTTTTTT
TRBJ2-7,-,-,TRBV11-3,CASSLGLRNEQYF,TGTGCCAGCAGCTTGGGCCTTCGGAACGAGCAGTACTTC
TRBJ1-5,-,-,TRBV21-1,CASSKALRTSHQPQHF,TGTGCCAGCAGCAAAGCGCTTAGGACATCACATCAGCCCCAGCATTTT
TRBJ2-3,-,-,TRBV6-5,CAAWRTVSRPDTQYF,TGTGCCGCGTGGAGGACAGTCTCGAGACCAGATACGCAGTATTTT
TRBJ1-1,-,-,TRBV10-3,CAISAGRDLNTEAFF,TGTGCCATCAGTGCGGGCAGGGATCTGAACACTGAAGCTTTCTTT
TRBJ2-6,-,-,TRBV6-5,CASSSTGFAGANVLTF,TGTGCCAGCAGTTCAACAGGGTTTGCTGGGGCCAACGTCCTGACTTTC